This is a list of T cell receptor beta chains from one sample in a study of T-cell reconstitution after alpha-beta-depleted transplantation in children. In TCRdb, the PCR reads were re-called with MiXCR into one record per CDR3 protein. The sample lists roughly 200,000 distinct CDR3 sequences; around 8.4% were seen once. Specimen: PBMCs, mostly from graft donor cells, collected 360 days after TCRalphabeta/CD19-depleted stem cell transplant. The source of these receptors is a male patient aged 2-15 years who had a stem cell transplant for acute myeloid leukemia, so the T cells may come from the graft donor. CDR3s include the opening cysteine and the closing phenylalanine or tryptophan. The D gene is left open where the match is weak. Only part of the rows carry a size: once, few, many, or a class if the clone is expanded.

cdr3_aa	cdr3_nt	j_call	v_call	clone_size	d_call
CASSLGTGGIYEQYF	TGTGCCAGCAGCTTAGGAACAGGGGGTATTTACGAGCAGTACTTC	TRBJ2-7	TRBV7-6	many	TRBD1
CASSLLLGAGGFADTQYF	TGTGCCAGCAGTTTATTGCTAGGGGCGGGGGGTTTCGCAGATACGCAGTATTTT	TRBJ2-3	TRBV28	NA	TRBD2
CASSPGLAGWHEQFF	TGTGCCAGCAGCCCGGGACTAGCCGGATGGCATGAGCAGTTCTTC	TRBJ2-1	TRBV6-1	few	TRBD2
CASSLRGLAGMSTGELFF	TGTGCCAGCAGCTTACGTGGACTAGCGGGAATGAGCACCGGGGAGCTGTTTTTT	TRBJ2-2	TRBV11-2	NA	TRBD2
CAFWYSGNTIYF	TGTGCCTTCTGGTACTCTGGAAACACCATATATTTT	TRBJ1-3	TRBV7-9	many	NA
CASSITLRADTQYF	TGTGCCAGCAGTATCACCTTACGCGCAGATACGCAGTATTTT	TRBJ2-3	TRBV27	NA	NA
CASSRDRPTQETQYF	TGTGCCAGCAGCAGGGACAGGCCAACGCAAGAGACCCAGTACTTC	TRBJ2-5	TRBV7-9	many	TRBD1
CASSPRSGSNTGELFF	TGTGCCAGCTCACCACGGAGCGGGAGTAACACCGGGGAGCTGTTTTTT	TRBJ2-2	TRBV18	NA	TRBD2
CSAAFSNTGELFF	TGCAGTGCTGCCTTCAGTAACACCGGGGAGCTGTTTTTT	TRBJ2-2	TRBV20-1	many	NA
CASSLTGTTNTGELFF	TGTGCCAGCAGTTTAACCGGGACGACGAACACCGGGGAGCTGTTTTTT	TRBJ2-2	TRBV12-3/TRBV12-4	few	NA
CASSVARGRDTGELFF	TGTGCCAGCAGCGTAGCTCGGGGGAGGGACACCGGGGAGCTGTTTTTT	TRBJ2-2	TRBV9	NA	TRBD2
CSALSTEQETQYF	TGCAGTGCTCTTTCGACGGAACAAGAGACCCAGTACTTC	TRBJ2-5	TRBV20-1	many	NA
CASSQERIAGRTGELFF	TGTGCCAGCAGCCAAGAACGTATAGCGGGGAGGACCGGGGAGCTGTTTTTT	TRBJ2-2	TRBV4-2	many	TRBD2
CSARDLRAAGGDQETQYF	TGCAGTGCTAGAGATCTTCGGGCCGCGGGGGGCGACCAAGAGACCCAGTACTTC	TRBJ2-5	TRBV20-1	NA	TRBD2
CASSLQWNYNEQFF	TGTGCCAGCAGCTTACAGTGGAACTACAATGAGCAGTTCTTC	TRBJ2-1	TRBV7-2	NA	NA
CASSRRDSWTDTQYF	TGTGCCAGCAGTCGACGGGACAGCTGGACAGATACGCAGTATTTT	TRBJ2-3	TRBV25-1	NA	TRBD1
CSARDFRGGQTQYF	TGCAGTGCTAGAGATTTCCGGGGGGGCCAAACGCAGTATTTT	TRBJ2-3	TRBV20-1	few	TRBD2
CASSLTGWDEKLFF	TGTGCCAGCAGCTTAACTGGCTGGGATGAAAAACTGTTTTTT	TRBJ1-4	TRBV7-9	many	NA
CSHRAPSTDTQYF	TGCAGTCATAGGGCGCCAAGCACAGATACGCAGTATTTT	TRBJ2-3	TRBV20-1	few	NA
CASRLSASETQYF	TGCGCCAGCCGCCTCTCGGCCTCAGAGACCCAGTACTTC	TRBJ2-5	TRBV5-1	few	NA
CASSPVLAYEQFF	TGTGCCAGCAGTCCGGTACTAGCCTATGAGCAGTTCTTC	TRBJ2-1	TRBV12-3/TRBV12-4	many	NA
CASSFRGTGAANTEAFF	TGTGCCAGCAGTTTCCGGGGGACAGGGGCCGCGAACACTGAAGCTTTCTTT	TRBJ1-1	TRBV6-6	many	TRBD1
CASSFWPGPNYGYTF	TGTGCCAGCAGTTTCTGGCCAGGGCCCAACTATGGCTACACCTTC	TRBJ1-2	TRBV12-3/TRBV12-4	many	NA
CASSSIRPTDTQYF	TGCGCCAGCAGCTCCATCCGACCCACAGATACGCAGTATTTT	TRBJ2-3	TRBV5-1	many	NA
CASSSEGDATNEKLFF	TGTGCCAGCAGTTCAGAGGGAGATGCAACTAATGAAAAACTGTTTTTT	TRBJ1-4	TRBV12-3/TRBV12-4	many	NA
CSAREGTARETQYF	TGCAGTGCTAGAGAAGGGACAGCTAGAGAGACCCAGTACTTC	TRBJ2-5	TRBV20-1	many	TRBD1
CASTLRVSGPMNTEAFF	TGCGCCAGCACCCTGAGGGTATCGGGGCCAATGAACACTGAAGCTTTCTTT	TRBJ1-1	TRBV5-1	many	NA
CSVGGPSYEQYF	TGCAGTGTCGGAGGGCCGAGCTACGAGCAGTACTTC	TRBJ2-7	TRBV20-1	many	NA
CATSRDGAGAIGYTF	TGTGCCACCAGCAGAGATGGGGCAGGAGCTATTGGCTACACCTTC	TRBJ1-2	TRBV15	few	NA
CASSLWHMGNSPLHF	TGTGCCAGCAGCTTGTGGCATATGGGGAATTCACCCCTCCACTTT	TRBJ1-6	TRBV5-6	many	NA
CASTLRASENEQFF	TGTGCCAGCACCCTTCGGGCTAGCGAGAATGAGCAGTTCTTC	TRBJ2-1	TRBV28	NA	NA
CASSLTVTGDRNFYEQYF	TGCGCCAGCAGCTTGACTGTTACGGGAGACAGGAACTTCTACGAGCAGTACTTC	TRBJ2-7	TRBV5-1	many	NA
CASSPTGGTGANVLTF	TGCGCCAGCAGCCCGACAGGGGGTACTGGGGCCAACGTCCTGACTTTC	TRBJ2-6	TRBV5-1	NA	TRBD1
CASSVRVDTEAFF	TGTGCCAGCAGCGTCAGGGTTGACACTGAAGCTTTCTTT	TRBJ1-1	TRBV9	many	NA
CSAPARLAGEDDTQYF	TGCAGTGCCCCCGCCCGACTAGCGGGAGAGGATGATACGCAGTATTTT	TRBJ2-3	TRBV20-1	NA	TRBD2
CASSPREGANYGYTF	TGTGCCAGCTCACCACGGGAGGGAGCTAACTATGGCTACACCTTC	TRBJ1-2	TRBV18	NA	NA
CASSPLAGSTDTQYF	TGTGCCAGCTCACCACTAGCGGGCAGCACAGATACGCAGTATTTT	TRBJ2-3	TRBV18	many	TRBD2
CASSPLVWRGTSYNEQFF	TGTGCCAGCAGCCCCCTTGTGTGGCGGGGGACTTCCTACAATGAGCAGTTCTTC	TRBJ2-1	TRBV7-2	many	TRBD2
CASSRTGSRGETQYF	TGTGCCAGCAGCCGTACAGGGTCTAGGGGAGAGACCCAGTACTTC	TRBJ2-5	TRBV7-8	many	NA
CSAKGLAGGPYEQYF	TGCAGTGCTAAAGGGTTGGCGGGAGGCCCCTACGAGCAGTACTTC	TRBJ2-7	TRBV20-1	many	TRBD2
CAISGFRGPATYEQYF	TGTGCCATCAGTGGGTTTAGGGGACCAGCTACCTACGAGCAGTACTTC	TRBJ2-7	TRBV10-3	once	NA
CASSSHTDTQYF	TGTGCCAGCAGTTCCCACACAGATACGCAGTATTTT	TRBJ2-3	TRBV2	many	NA
CAISDPGGTKNIQYF	TGTGCCATCAGTGATCCGGGGGGGACCAAAAACATTCAGTACTTC	TRBJ2-4	TRBV10-3	NA	TRBD2
CAISEGWLNTEAFF	TGTGCCATCAGTGAGGGCTGGCTGAACACTGAAGCTTTCTTT	TRBJ1-1	TRBV10-3	few	NA
CASSYLGGRGGYTF	TGTGCCAGCAGTTACTTAGGAGGGCGTGGCGGCTACACCTTC	TRBJ1-2	TRBV6-2/TRBV6-3	few	NA
CASSHGADRAYEQYF	TGTGCCAGCAGCCACGGGGCGGACAGGGCCTACGAGCAGTACTTC	TRBJ2-7	TRBV9	NA	TRBD1
CSATRLARSSYNEQFF	TGCAGTGCGACCCGACTAGCGCGAAGCTCCTACAATGAGCAGTTCTTC	TRBJ2-1	TRBV20-1	NA	TRBD2
CASSRTGAHFLYEQYF	TGTGCCAGCAGCCGGACAGGGGCCCATTTTTTATACGAGCAGTACTTC	TRBJ2-7	TRBV7-2	few	TRBD1
CASSLDGYEQYF	TGTGCCAGCAGCTTAGACGGGTACGAGCAGTACTTC	TRBJ2-7	TRBV11-3	many	NA
CASSLFVGERNTIYF	TGCGCCAGCAGCTTGTTCGTGGGGGAACGGAACACCATATATTTT	TRBJ1-3	TRBV5-1	few	NA